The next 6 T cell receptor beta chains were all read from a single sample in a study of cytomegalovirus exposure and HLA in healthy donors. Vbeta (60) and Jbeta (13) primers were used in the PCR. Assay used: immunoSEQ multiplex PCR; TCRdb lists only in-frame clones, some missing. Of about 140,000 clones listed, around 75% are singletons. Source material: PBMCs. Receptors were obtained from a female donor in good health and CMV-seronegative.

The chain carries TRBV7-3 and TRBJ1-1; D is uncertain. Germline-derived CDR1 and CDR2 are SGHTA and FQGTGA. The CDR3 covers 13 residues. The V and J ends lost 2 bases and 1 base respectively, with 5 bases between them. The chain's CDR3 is CASSLGRNTEAFF. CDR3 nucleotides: TGTGCCAGCAGCTTAGGTAGGAACACTGAAGCTTTCTTT.

The CDR3 loop is CASSDSQDNTEAFF. CDR3 nucleotides: TGTGCCAGCAGTGACTCACAGGACAACACTGAAGCTTTCTTT. The V and J genes are TRBV6-4 and TRBJ1-1; TRBD1 might be the D (5 bases). The CDR3 loop spans 14 amino acids. Germline V gene data show CDR1 as MRHNA and CDR2 as SNTAGT. Trimming shortened V by 0 bases and J by 2 bases, and 7 bases separated the two germline ends.

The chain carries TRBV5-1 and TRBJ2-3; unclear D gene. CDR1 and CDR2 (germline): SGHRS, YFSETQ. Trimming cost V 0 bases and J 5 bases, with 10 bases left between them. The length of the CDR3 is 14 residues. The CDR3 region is CASSLVLAQDTQYF. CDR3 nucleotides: TGCGCCAGCAGCTTGGTGTTAGCACAAGATACGCAGTATTTT.

The CDR3, as DNA: TGTGCCAGCAGCGCAGGAGCGGACTACTATATGACAGATACGCAGTATTTT. Amino acid sequence: CASSAGADYYMTDTQYF. The chain links TRBV9 to TRBJ2-3; maybe TRBD2 (6 bases). CDR1 and CDR2 (germline): SGDLS, YYNGEE. V lost 3 bases, J lost 3 bases, and 20 bases lay in between. CDR3 size: 17 residues.

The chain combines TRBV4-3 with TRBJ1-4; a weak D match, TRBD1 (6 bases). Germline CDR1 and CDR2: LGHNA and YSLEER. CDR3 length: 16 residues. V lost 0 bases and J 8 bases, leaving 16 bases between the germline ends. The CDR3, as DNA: TGCGCCAGCAGCCAAGAGGGCACAGGGATAGGGGAAAAACTGTTTTTT. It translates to CASSQEGTGIGEKLFF.

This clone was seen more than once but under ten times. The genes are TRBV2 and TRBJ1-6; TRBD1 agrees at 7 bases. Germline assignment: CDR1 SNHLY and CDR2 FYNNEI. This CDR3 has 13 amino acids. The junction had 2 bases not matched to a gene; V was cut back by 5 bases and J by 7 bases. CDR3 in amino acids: CASSPTGNSPLHF. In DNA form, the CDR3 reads TGTGCCAGCAGTCCGACAGGGAATTCACCCCTCCACTTT.